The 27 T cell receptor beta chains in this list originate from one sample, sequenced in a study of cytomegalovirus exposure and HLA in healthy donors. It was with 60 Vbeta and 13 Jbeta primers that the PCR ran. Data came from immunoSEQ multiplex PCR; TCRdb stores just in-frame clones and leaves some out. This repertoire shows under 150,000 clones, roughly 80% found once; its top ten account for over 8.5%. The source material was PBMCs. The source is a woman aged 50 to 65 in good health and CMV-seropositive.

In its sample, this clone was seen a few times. CDR3 residues: CASSRTSAFYEQYF. The CDR3 nucleotides are TGTGCCAGCAGCCGGACTAGCGCCTTCTACGAGCAGTACTTC. V is TRBV7-9 and J is TRBJ2-7; 9 bases match TRBD2. Germline trimming cut 5 bases from V and 3 bases from J; bases unmatched to any gene: 5. Germline lookup yields CDR1 SEHNR and CDR2 FQNEAQ (reference sequence). The CDR3 totals 14 residues.

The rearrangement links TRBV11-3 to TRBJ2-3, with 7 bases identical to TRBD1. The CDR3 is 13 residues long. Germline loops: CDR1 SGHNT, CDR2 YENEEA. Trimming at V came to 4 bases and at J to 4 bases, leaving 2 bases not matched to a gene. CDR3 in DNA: TGTGCCAGCAGCTCCAGGGGGTCAGATACGCAGTATTTT. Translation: CASSSRGSDTQYF. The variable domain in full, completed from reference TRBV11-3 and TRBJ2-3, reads EAGVVQSPRYKIIEKKQPVAFWCNPISGHNTLYWYLQNLGQGPELLIRYENEEAVDDSQLPKDRFSAERLKGVDSTLKIQPAELGDSAVYLCASSSRGSDTQYFGPGTRLTVL.

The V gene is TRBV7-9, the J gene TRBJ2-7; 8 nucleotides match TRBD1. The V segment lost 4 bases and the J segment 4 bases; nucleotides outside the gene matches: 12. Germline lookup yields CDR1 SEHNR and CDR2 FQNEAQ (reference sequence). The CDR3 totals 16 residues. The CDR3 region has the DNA TGTGCCAGCAGCTCAAATCCCGGGACAGGAGTATACGAGCAGTACTTC. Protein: CASSSNPGTGVYEQYF.

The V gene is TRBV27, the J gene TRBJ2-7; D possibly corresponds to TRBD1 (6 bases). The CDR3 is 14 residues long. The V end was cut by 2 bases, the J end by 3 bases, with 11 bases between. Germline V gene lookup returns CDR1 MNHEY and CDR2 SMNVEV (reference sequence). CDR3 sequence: CASSLQGWFYEQYF. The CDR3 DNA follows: TGTGCCAGCAGTTTACAGGGGTGGTTCTACGAGCAGTACTTC.

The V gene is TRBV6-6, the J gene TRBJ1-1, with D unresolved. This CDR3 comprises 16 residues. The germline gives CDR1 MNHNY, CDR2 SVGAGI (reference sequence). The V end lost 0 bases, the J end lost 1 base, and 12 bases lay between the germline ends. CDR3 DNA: TGTGCCAGCAGTTACTCGAACGAGGTTGGGAACACTGAAGCTTTCTTT. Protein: CASSYSNEVGNTEAFF.

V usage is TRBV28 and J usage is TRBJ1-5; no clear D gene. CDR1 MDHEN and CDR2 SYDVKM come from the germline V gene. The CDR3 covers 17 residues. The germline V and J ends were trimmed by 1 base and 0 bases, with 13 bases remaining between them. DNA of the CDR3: TGTGCCAGCAGTTTATTCTCGACACCGTATAGCAATCAGCCCCAGCATTTT. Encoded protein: CASSLFSTPYSNQPQHF.

CDR3 residues: CASSFAGFNYGYTF. CDR3 DNA sequence: TGTGCCAGCAGTTTTGCAGGGTTTAACTATGGCTACACCTTC. V usage is TRBV27 and J usage is TRBJ1-2; weak D call: TRBD1 (5 bases). CDR3 length: 14 residues. Between the trimmed V and J ends, which lost 3 bases and 1 base, there was a span of 9 bases. CDR1 and CDR2 (germline): MNHEY, SMNVEV (reference sequence).

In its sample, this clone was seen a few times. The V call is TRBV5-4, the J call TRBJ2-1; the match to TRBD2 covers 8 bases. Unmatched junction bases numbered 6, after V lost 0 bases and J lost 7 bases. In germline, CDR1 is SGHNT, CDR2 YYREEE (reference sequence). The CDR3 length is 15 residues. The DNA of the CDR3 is TGTGCCAGCAGCTTGGGAGCGGGGGACCAAAATGAGCAGTTCTTC. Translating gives CASSLGAGDQNEQFF.

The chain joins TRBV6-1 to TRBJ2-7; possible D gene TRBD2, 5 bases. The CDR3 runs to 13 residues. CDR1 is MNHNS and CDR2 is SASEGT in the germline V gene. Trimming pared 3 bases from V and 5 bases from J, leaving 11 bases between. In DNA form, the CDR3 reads TGTGCCAGCAGTGATATCTGGGAGAACGAGCAGTACTTC. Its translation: CASSDIWENEQYF.

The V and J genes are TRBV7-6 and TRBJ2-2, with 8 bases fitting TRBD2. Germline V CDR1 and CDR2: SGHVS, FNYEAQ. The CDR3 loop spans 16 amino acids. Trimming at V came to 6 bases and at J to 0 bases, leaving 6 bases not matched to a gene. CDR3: CASSKAGGSNTGELFF. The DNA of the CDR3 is TGTGCCAGCAGTAAGGCGGGGGGCTCGAACACCGGGGAGCTGTTTTTT.

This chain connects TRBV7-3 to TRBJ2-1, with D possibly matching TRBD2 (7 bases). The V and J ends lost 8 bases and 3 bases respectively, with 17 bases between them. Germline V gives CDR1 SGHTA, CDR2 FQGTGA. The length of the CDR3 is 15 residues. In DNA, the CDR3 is TGTGCCAGCGGATTACAAGGGGGGGGCTACAATGAGCAGTTCTTC. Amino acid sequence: CASGLQGGGYNEQFF.

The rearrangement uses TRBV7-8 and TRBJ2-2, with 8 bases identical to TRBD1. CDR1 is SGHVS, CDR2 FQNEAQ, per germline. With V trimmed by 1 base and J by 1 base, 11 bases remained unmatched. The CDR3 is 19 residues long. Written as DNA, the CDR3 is TGTGCCAGCAGCTTAGACCGGACAGGGACTTATTTGAACACCGGGGAGCTGTTTTTT. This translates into CASSLDRTGTYLNTGELFF.

This CDR3 is CASPRWPAGGNEQFF. For the CDR3, the DNA is TGTGCCAGCCCCCGTTGGCCAGCGGGGGGGAATGAGCAGTTCTTC. The rearrangement uses TRBV21-1 and TRBJ2-1; the listed D gene, TRBD2, was not tested against the DNA. TRBV21-1 is a pseudogene. The CDR3 is 15 residues long.

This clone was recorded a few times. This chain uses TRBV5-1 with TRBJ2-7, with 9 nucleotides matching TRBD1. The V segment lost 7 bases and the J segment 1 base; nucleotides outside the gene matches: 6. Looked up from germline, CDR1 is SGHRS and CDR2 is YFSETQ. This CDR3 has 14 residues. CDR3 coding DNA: TGCGCCAGCGCTCCTGGGACAGGGTCCTACGAGCAGTACTTC. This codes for CASAPGTGSYEQYF.

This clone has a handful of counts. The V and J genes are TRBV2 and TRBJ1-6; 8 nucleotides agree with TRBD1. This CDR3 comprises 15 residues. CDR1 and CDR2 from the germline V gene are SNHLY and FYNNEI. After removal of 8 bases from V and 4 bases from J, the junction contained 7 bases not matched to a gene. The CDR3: CASRDRGGYNSPLHF. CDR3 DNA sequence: TGTGCCAGCCGAGACAGGGGTGGATATAATTCACCCCTCCACTTT.

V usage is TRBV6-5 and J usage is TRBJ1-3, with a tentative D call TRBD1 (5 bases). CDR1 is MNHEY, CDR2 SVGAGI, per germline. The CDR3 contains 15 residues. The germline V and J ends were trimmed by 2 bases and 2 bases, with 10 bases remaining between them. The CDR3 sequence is CASSYGPRAGNTIYF. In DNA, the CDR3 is TGTGCCAGCAGTTACGGTCCCAGGGCTGGAAACACCATATATTTT.

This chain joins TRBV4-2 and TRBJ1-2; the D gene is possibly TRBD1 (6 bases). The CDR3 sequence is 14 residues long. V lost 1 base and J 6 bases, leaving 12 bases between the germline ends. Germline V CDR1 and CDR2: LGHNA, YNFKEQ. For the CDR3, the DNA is TGTGCCAGCAGCCAAGTAGGGGCAGGGGATGGCTACACCTTC. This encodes CASSQVGAGDGYTF.

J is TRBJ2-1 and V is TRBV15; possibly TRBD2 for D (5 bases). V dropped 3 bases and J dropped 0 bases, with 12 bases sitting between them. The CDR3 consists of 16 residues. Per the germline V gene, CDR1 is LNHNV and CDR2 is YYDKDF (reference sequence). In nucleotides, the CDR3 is TGTGCCACCAGCAGGACGGGGTTGAGCTCCTACAATGAGCAGTTCTTC. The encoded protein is CATSRTGLSSYNEQFF.

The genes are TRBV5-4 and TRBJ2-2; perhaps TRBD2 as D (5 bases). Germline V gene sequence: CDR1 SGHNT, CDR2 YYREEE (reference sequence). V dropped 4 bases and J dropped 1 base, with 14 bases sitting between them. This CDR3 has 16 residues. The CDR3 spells CASSLRGRGNTGELFF. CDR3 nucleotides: TGTGCCAGCAGCCTCCGCGGACGGGGGAACACCGGGGAGCTGTTTTTT.

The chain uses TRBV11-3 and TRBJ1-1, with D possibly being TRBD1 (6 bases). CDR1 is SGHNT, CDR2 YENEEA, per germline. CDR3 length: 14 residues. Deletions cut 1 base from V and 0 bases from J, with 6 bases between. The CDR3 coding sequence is TGTGCCAGCAGCTTAGGGACAGTGAACACTGAAGCTTTCTTT. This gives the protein CASSLGTVNTEAFF. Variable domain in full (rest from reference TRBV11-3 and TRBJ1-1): EAGVVQSPRYKIIEKKQPVAFWCNPISGHNTLYWYLQNLGQGPELLIRYENEEAVDDSQLPKDRFSAERLKGVDSTLKIQPAELGDSAVYLCASSLGTVNTEAFFGQGTRLTVV.

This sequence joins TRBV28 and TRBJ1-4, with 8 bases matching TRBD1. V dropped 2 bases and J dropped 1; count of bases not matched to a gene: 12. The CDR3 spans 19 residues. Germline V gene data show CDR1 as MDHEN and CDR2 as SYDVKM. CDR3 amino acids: CASSLELATGARTNEKLFF. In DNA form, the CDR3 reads TGTGCCAGCAGTTTAGAACTCGCGACAGGGGCGCGAACTAATGAAAAACTGTTTTTT.

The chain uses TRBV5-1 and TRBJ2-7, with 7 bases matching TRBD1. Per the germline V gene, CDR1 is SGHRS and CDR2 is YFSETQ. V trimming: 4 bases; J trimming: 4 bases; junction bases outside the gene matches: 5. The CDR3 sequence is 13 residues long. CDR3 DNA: TGCGCCAGCAGCGCAGGGACAGATTACGAGCAGTACTTC. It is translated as CASSAGTDYEQYF. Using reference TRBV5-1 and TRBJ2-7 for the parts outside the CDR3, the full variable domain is KAGVTQTPRYLIKTRGQQVTLSCSPISGHRSVSWYQQTPGQGLQFLFEYFSETQRNKGNFPGRFSGRQFSNSRSEMNVSTLELGDSALYLCASSAGTDYEQYFGPGTRLTVT.

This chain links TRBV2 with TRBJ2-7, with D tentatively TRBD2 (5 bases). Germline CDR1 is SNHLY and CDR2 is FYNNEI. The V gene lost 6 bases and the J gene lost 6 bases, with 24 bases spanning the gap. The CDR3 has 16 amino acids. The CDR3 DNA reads TGTGCCAGCAGGGACCCCTTTGCCCCCACTAGTGCCGAGCAGTACTTC. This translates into CASRDPFAPTSAEQYF.

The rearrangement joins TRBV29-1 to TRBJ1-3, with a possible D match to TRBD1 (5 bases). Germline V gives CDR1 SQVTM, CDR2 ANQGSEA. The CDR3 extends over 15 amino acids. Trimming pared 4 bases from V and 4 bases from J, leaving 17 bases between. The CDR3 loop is CSVGDSSLYGNTIYF. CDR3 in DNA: TGCAGCGTTGGCGACAGCTCTCTCTACGGAAACACCATATATTTT.

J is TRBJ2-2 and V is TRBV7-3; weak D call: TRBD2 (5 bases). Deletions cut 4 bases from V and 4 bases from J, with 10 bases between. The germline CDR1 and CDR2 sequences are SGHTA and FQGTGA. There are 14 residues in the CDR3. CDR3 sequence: CASSSVTTTGELFF. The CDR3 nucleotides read TGTGCCAGCAGCTCCGTGACTACCACCGGGGAGCTGTTTTTT.

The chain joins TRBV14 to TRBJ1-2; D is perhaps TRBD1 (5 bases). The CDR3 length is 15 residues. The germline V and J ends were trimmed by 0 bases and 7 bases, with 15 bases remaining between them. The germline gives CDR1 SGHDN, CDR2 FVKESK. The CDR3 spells CASSQDIQAGIGYTF. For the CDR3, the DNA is TGTGCCAGCAGCCAAGATATACAGGCCGGTATTGGCTACACCTTC. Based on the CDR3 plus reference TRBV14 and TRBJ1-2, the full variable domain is EAGVTQFPSHSVIEKGQTVTLRCDPISGHDNLYWYRRVMGKEIKFLLHFVKESKQDESGMPNNRFLAERTGGTYSTLKVQPAELEDSGVYFCASSQDIQAGIGYTFGSGTRLTVV.

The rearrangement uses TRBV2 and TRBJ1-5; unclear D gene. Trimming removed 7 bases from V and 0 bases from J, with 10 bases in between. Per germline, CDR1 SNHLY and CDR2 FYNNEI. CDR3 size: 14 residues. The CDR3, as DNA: TGTGCCAGCATAGGCGGGGATAGCAATCAGCCCCAGCATTTT. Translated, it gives CASIGGDSNQPQHF. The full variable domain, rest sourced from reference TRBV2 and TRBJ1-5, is EPEVTQTPSHQVTQMGQEVILRCVPISNHLYFYWYRQILGQKVEFLVSFYNNEISEKSEIFDDQFSVERPDGSNFTLKIRSTKLEDSAMYFCASIGGDSNQPQHFGDGTRLSIL.